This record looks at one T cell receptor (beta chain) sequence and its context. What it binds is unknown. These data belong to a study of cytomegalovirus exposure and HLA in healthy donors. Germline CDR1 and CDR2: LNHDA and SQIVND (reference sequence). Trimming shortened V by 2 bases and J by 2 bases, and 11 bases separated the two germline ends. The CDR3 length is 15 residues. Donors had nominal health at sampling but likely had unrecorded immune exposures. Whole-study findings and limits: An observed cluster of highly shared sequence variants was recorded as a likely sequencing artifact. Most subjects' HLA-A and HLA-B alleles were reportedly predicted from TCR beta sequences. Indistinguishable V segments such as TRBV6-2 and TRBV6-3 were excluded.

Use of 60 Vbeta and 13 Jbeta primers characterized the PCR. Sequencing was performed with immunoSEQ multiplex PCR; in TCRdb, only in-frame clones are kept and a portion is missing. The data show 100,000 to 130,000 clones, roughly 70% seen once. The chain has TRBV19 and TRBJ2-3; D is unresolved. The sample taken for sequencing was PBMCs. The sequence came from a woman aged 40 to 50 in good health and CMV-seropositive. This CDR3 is CASSIIPGITDTQYF. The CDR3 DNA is TGTGCCAGTAGTATAATACCGGGTATCACAGATACGCAGTATTTT.